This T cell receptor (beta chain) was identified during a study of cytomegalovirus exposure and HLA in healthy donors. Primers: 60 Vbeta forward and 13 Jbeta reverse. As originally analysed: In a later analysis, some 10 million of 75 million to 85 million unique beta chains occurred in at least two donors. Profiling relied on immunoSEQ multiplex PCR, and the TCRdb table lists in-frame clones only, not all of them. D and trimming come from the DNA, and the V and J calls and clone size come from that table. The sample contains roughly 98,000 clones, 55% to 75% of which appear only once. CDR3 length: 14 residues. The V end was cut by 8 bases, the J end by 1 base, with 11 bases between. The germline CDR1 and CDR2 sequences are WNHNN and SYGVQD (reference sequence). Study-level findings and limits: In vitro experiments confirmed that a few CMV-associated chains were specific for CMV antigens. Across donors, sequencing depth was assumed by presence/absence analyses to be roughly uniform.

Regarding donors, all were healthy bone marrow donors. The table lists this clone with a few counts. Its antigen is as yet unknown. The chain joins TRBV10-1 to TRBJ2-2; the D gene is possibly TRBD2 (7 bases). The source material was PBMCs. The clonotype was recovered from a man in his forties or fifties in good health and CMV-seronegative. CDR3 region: CASGGAWNTGELFF. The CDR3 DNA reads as TGCGCCAGCGGGGGGGCTTGGAACACCGGGGAGCTGTTTTTT.